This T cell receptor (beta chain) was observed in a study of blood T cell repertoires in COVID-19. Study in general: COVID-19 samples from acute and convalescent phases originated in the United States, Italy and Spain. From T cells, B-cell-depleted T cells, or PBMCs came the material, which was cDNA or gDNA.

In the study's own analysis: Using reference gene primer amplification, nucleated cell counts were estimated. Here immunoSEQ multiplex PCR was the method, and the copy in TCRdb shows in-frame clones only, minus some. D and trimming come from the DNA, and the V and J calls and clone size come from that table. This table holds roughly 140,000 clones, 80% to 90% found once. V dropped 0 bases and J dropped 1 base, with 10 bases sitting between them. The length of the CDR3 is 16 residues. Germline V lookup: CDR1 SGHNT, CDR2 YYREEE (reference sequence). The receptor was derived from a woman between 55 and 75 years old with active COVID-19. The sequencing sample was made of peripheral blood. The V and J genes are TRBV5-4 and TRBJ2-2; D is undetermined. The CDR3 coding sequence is TGTGCCAGCAGCTTGGGGTGGGCCCGGAACACCGGGGAGCTGTTTTTT. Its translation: CASSLGWARNTGELFF.